This TCR beta chain was identified in a study of T cell clusters in autoimmune cytopenias. Study in general: The median distinct TRB clonotype count was under 3,000 per sample, from a median approximately 52,000 reads. Study-level results: Primary autoimmune cytopenia patients appeared to lack physiological T cell clusters present in healthy donors.

One tube held mixed TRB-A and TRB-B primer pools for touch-down PCR. TCRdb re-called the multiplex PCR reads; one entry per CDR3 protein, DNA not given. There are 12,000 or so distinct CDR3 sequences in the sample, with over 3% held by the top ten. By frequency, this clonotype registers medium-sized. Its antigen remains unknown. CDR1 MNHNY and CDR2 SVGAGI come from the germline V gene (reference sequence). This CDR3 has 13 residues. TRB amplification used approximately 250 ng of peripheral blood genomic DNA. These data also formed part of another study, on T cell repertoires in aging, cancer and after chemotherapy. That paper states: Untreated cancer patients had significantly lower blood TCR diversity than age-matched healthy donors. Median generation probability rose over the chemotherapy interval in each cancer cohort, suggesting rebound thymic output.

This chain links TRBV6-6 with TRBJ1-2; TCRdb's D gene call, TRBD1, goes unchecked for lack of DNA. Sequenced sample: peripheral blood. The sequence derives from a human donor in good health. This CDR3 is CASSKSTGNGYTF.